This is a list of T cell receptor beta chains from one sample in a study of CD8+CD57+ T cells in acquired aplastic anemia. TCRdb independently ran MiXCR on the reads; one entry per CDR3 protein. The sample holds about 190,000 distinct CDR3 sequences, 54% seen once. Sequenced sample: sorted CD4+, CD8+, or CD8+CD57+ T cells (not recorded which) from PBMCs. The receptors shown here come from a human donor in good health, serving as a control. The CDR3 runs from the conserved cysteine through the conserved F or W. The order of the fields is D gene, J gene, V gene, CDR3 length, clone size, CDR3 DNA, CDR3 protein. D genes are given only for firm matches. Only some rows state a clone size, as once, few, many or a class for expanded clones.

d_call: NA; j_call: TRBJ1-5; v_call: TRBV24-1; cdr3_length: 15; clone_size: NA; cdr3_nt: TGTGCCACCAGTGATAACGGACAACTACAAGAGACCCAGCATTTT; cdr3_aa: CATSDNGQLQETQHF
d_call: NA; j_call: TRBJ2-1; v_call: TRBV29-1; cdr3_length: 13; clone_size: few; cdr3_nt: TGCAGCGTTGAACTAGCGAACTACAATGAGCAGTTCTTC; cdr3_aa: CSVELANYNEQFF
d_call: NA; j_call: TRBJ2-3; v_call: TRBV7-2; cdr3_length: 14; clone_size: NA; cdr3_nt: TGTGCCAGCAACCAGGGGGGCAACGCGAATACGCAGTATTTT; cdr3_aa: CASNQGGNANTQYF
d_call: NA; j_call: TRBJ1-6; v_call: TRBV15; cdr3_length: 14; clone_size: once; cdr3_nt: TGTGCCACCAGCAGAGATAGTGGGAATTCACCCCTCCACTTT; cdr3_aa: CATSRDSGNSPLHF
d_call: NA; j_call: TRBJ1-1; v_call: TRBV29-1; cdr3_length: 13; clone_size: NA; cdr3_nt: TGCAGCGTTGAAGGGCAGGGGACCACTGAAGCTTTCTTT; cdr3_aa: CSVEGQGTTEAFF
d_call: NA; j_call: TRBJ1-5; v_call: TRBV2; cdr3_length: 15; clone_size: NA; cdr3_nt: TGTGCCAGCAGTGAAGCAGGGTATAGCAATCAGCCCCAGCATTTT; cdr3_aa: CASSEAGYSNQPQHF
d_call: TRBD2; j_call: TRBJ2-1; v_call: TRBV7-2; cdr3_length: 14; clone_size: NA; cdr3_nt: TGTGCCAGCAGCCCGCAAGCGGGGGGCTTGGAGCAGTTCTTC; cdr3_aa: CASSPQAGGLEQFF
d_call: NA; j_call: TRBJ2-2; v_call: TRBV11-1; cdr3_length: 13; clone_size: once; cdr3_nt: TGTGCCAGCCTAGTAGGAGGGGACGGGGAGCTGTTTTTT; cdr3_aa: CASLVGGDGELFF
d_call: NA; j_call: TRBJ1-2; v_call: TRBV12-3/TRBV12-4; cdr3_length: 13; clone_size: NA; cdr3_nt: TGTGCCAGCATGGCCGCGATGGGGTCTGGAAACACCTTC; cdr3_aa: CASMAAMGSGNTF
d_call: TRBD1; j_call: TRBJ2-1; v_call: TRBV11-2; cdr3_length: 14; clone_size: many; cdr3_nt: TGTGCCAGCAGCTCGGGACAGGGGAGCAATGAGCAGTTCTTC; cdr3_aa: CASSSGQGSNEQFF
d_call: TRBD1; j_call: TRBJ2-7; v_call: TRBV10-3; cdr3_length: 14; clone_size: many; cdr3_nt: TGTGCCATCGTCGCCGGGACAGGGGACTACGAGCAGTACTTC; cdr3_aa: CAIVAGTGDYEQYF
d_call: NA; j_call: TRBJ1-2; v_call: TRBV5-1; cdr3_length: 15; clone_size: few; cdr3_nt: TGCGCCAGCAGCACCGGGGGCATTACCGACTATGGCTACACCTTC; cdr3_aa: CASSTGGITDYGYTF
d_call: NA; j_call: TRBJ1-3; v_call: TRBV24-1; cdr3_length: 14; clone_size: NA; cdr3_nt: TGTGCCCCCAGTCAGTCAGGGTCCGGAAACACCATATATTTT; cdr3_aa: CAPSQSGSGNTIYF
d_call: NA; j_call: TRBJ2-7; v_call: TRBV10-3; cdr3_length: 13; clone_size: NA; cdr3_nt: TGTGCCATCAGTGTGCCACAGGCCTACGAGCAGTACTTC; cdr3_aa: CAISVPQAYEQYF
d_call: TRBD1; j_call: TRBJ1-1; v_call: TRBV11-1; cdr3_length: 14; clone_size: many; cdr3_nt: TGTGCCAGCAGCCCGAAACAGGGGTACACTGAAGCTTTCTTT; cdr3_aa: CASSPKQGYTEAFF
d_call: NA; j_call: TRBJ1-6; v_call: TRBV7-8; cdr3_length: 16; clone_size: many; cdr3_nt: TGTGCCAGCAGCTTAAGACAGAGCTCCTATAATTCACCCCTCCACTTT; cdr3_aa: CASSLRQSSYNSPLHF
d_call: TRBD1; j_call: TRBJ2-7; v_call: TRBV20-1; cdr3_length: 11; clone_size: few; cdr3_nt: TGCAGTGCAACACAGGGGCACGAGCAGTACTTC; cdr3_aa: CSATQGHEQYF
d_call: NA; j_call: TRBJ2-5; v_call: TRBV20-1; cdr3_length: 10; clone_size: many; cdr3_nt: TGCAGTGCTCAACGAGAGACCCAGTACTTC; cdr3_aa: CSAQRETQYF
d_call: NA; j_call: TRBJ2-1; v_call: TRBV29-1; cdr3_length: 12; clone_size: NA; cdr3_nt: TGCAGCGTTGGATTCGGACGTAATGAGCAGTTCTTC; cdr3_aa: CSVGFGRNEQFF
d_call: TRBD2; j_call: TRBJ2-1; v_call: TRBV11-2; cdr3_length: 15; clone_size: many; cdr3_nt: TGTGCCAGCAGCTTAGGGCTAGCGGGGGGCTATGAGCAGTTCTTC; cdr3_aa: CASSLGLAGGYEQFF
d_call: TRBD2; j_call: TRBJ2-3; v_call: TRBV3-1; cdr3_length: 14; clone_size: many; cdr3_nt: TGTGCCAGCAGCCAGCGGGGGAGTGGAGATACGCAGTATTTT; cdr3_aa: CASSQRGSGDTQYF
d_call: NA; j_call: TRBJ2-3; v_call: TRBV7-2; cdr3_length: 16; clone_size: NA; cdr3_nt: TGTGCCAGCAGCTTAGCGACGGGAGTCTCAACTGATACGCAGTATTTT; cdr3_aa: CASSLATGVSTDTQYF
d_call: TRBD2; j_call: TRBJ2-1; v_call: TRBV7-3; cdr3_length: 13; clone_size: many; cdr3_nt: TGTGCCAGCAGCTTAGGGGAGCGGGGTGAGCAGTTCTTC; cdr3_aa: CASSLGERGEQFF
d_call: NA; j_call: TRBJ1-1; v_call: TRBV6-6; cdr3_length: 14; clone_size: many; cdr3_nt: TGTGCCAGCATCCCCGGGCCGGCGAAGACTGAAGCTTTCTTT; cdr3_aa: CASIPGPAKTEAFF
d_call: TRBD1; j_call: TRBJ2-5; v_call: TRBV7-9; cdr3_length: 15; clone_size: NA; cdr3_nt: TGTGCCAGCAGACTCGGGACAGGGGGCCTTGAGACCCAGTACTTC; cdr3_aa: CASRLGTGGLETQYF
d_call: TRBD1; j_call: TRBJ1-1; v_call: TRBV7-9; cdr3_length: 16; clone_size: NA; cdr3_nt: TGTGCCAGCAGCTCCTCCGGGACAGGGTCTCTGACTGAAGCTTTCTTT; cdr3_aa: CASSSSGTGSLTEAFF
d_call: NA; j_call: TRBJ1-2; v_call: TRBV7-6; cdr3_length: 16; clone_size: NA; cdr3_nt: TGTGCCAGCAGCTTAGAAGCGGGGACGGGCCAATATGGCTACACCTTC; cdr3_aa: CASSLEAGTGQYGYTF